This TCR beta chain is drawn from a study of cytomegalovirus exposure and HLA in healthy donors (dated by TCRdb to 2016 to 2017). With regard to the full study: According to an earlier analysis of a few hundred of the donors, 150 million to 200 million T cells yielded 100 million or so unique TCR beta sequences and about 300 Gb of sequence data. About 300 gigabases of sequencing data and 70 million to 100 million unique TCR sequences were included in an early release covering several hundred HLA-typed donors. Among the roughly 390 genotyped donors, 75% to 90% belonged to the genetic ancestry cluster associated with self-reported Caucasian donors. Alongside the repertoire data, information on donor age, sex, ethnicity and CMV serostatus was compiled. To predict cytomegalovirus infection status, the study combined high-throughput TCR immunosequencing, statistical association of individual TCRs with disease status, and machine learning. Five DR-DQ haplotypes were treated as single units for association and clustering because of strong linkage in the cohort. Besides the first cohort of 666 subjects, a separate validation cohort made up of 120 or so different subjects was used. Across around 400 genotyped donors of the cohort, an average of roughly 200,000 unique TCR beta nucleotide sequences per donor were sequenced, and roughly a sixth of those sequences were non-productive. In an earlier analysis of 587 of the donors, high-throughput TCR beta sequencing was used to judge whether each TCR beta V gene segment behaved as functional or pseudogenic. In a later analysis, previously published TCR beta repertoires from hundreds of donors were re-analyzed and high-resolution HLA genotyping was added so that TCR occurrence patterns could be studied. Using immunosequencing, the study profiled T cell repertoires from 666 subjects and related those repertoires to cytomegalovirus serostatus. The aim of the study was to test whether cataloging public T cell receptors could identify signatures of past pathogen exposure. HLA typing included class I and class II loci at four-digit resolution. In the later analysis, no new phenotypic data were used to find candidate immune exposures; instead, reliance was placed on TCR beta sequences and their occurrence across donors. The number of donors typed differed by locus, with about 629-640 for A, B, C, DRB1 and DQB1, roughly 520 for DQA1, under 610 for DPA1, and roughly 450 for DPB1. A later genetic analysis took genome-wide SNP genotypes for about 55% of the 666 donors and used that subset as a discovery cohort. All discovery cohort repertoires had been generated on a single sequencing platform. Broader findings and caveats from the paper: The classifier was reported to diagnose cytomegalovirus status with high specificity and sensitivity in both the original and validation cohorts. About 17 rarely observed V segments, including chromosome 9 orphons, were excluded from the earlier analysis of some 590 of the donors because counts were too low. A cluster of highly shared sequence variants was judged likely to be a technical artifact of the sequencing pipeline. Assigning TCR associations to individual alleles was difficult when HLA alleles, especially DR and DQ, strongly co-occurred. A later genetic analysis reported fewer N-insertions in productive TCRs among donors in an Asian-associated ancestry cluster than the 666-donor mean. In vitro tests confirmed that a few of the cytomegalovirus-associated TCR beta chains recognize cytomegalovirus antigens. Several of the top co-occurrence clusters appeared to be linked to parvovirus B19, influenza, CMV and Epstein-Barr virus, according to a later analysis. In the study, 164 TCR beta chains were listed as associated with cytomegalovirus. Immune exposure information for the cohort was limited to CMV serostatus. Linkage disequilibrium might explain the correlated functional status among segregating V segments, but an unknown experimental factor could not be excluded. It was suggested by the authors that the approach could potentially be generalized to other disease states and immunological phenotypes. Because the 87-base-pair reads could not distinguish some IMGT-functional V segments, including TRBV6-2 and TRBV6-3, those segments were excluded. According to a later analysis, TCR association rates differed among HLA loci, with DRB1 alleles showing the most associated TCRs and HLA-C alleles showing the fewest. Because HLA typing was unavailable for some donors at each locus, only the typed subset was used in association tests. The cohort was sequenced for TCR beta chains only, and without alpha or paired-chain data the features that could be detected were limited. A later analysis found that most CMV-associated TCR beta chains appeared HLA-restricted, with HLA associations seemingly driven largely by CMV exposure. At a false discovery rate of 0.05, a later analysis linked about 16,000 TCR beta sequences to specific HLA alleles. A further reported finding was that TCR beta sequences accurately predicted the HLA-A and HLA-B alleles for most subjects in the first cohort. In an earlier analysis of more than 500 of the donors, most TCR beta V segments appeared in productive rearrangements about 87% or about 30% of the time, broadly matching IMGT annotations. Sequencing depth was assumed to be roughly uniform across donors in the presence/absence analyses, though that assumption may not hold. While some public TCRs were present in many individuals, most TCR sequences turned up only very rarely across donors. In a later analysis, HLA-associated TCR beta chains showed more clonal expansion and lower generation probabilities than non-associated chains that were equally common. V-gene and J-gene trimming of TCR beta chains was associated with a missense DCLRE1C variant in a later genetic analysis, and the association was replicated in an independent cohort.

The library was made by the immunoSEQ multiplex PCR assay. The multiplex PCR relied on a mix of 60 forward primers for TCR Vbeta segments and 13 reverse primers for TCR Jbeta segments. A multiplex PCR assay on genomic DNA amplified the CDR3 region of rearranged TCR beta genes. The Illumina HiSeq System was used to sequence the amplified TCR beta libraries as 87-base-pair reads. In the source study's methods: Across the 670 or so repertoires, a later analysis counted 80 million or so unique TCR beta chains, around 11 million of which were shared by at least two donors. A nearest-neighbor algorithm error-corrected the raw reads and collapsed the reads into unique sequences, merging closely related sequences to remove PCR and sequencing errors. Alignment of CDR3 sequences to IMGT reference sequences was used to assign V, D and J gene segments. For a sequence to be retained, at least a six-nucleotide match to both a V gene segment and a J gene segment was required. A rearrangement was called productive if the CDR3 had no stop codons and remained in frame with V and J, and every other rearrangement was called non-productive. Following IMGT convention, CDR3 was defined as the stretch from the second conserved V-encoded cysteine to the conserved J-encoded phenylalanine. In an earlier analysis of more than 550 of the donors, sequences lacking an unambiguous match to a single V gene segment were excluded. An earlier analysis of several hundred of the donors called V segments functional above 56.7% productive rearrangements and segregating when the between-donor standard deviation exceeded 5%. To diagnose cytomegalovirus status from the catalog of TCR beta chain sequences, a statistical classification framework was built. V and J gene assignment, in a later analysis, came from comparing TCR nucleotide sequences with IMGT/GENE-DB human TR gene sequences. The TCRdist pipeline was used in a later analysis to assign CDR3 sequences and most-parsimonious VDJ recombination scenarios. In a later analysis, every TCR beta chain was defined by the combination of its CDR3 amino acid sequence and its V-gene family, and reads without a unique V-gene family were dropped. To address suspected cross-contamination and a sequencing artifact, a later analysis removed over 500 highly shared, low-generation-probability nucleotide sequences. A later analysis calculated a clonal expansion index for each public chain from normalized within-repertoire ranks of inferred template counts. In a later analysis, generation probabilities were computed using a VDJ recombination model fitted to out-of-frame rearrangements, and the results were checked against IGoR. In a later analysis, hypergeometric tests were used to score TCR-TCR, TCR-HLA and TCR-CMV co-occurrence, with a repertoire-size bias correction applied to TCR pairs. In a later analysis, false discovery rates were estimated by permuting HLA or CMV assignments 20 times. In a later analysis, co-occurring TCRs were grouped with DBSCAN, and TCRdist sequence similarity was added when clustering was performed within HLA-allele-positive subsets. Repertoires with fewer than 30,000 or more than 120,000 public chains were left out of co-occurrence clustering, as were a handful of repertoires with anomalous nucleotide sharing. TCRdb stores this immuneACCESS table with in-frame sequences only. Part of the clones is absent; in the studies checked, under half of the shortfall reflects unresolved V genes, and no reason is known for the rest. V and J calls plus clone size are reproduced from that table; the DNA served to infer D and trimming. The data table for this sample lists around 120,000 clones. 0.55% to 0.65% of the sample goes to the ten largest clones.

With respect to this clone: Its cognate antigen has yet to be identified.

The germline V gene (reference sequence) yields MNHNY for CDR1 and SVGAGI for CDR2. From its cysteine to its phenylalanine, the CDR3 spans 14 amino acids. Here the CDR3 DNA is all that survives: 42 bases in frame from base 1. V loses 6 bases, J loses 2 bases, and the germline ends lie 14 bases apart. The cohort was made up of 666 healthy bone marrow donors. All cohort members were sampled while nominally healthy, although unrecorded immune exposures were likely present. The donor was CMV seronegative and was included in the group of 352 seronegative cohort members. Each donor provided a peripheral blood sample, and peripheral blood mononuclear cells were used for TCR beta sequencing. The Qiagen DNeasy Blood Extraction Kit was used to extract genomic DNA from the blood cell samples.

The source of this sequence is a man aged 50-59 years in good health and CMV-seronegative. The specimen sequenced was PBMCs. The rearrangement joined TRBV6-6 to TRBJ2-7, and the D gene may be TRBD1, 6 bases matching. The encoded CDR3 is CASRGTRWAYEQYF. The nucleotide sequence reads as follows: TGTGCCAGCAGGGGGACAAGATGGGCCTACGAGCAGTACTTC.